This entry lists 5 T cell receptor beta chains sequenced from one sample in a study of quantifying T cell responses using KT2 cells. The overall study: TCR alpha and beta constant-region primers primed reverse transcription of RNA.

A single-stranded UMI oligo with SP2 sequence was ligated to cDNA 3' ends. An equimolar mix of RC1.1 and RC1.2 primed the beta chain across TRBC1 and TRBC2. MiXCR was run by TCRdb on the UMI-ligation and nested PCR reads, yielding one entry per CDR3 protein. The sample consists of about 53,000 distinct CDR3 sequences, 9% to 15% of them appearing once. The sample comprised PBMCs spiked with cells of the T cell clone KT2. The receptors come from a human donor.

There are a few counts of this clonotype. V is TRBV12-3 or TRBV12-4 and J is TRBJ2-1; 7 bases map to TRBD2. J gave up 10 bases and V 6 bases, and 21 bases lay outside the gene matches. The CDR3 is made up of 17 amino acids. The CDR3 sequence: CASSFRLQRGLYSEQFF. The DNA of the CDR3 is TGTGCCAGCAGCTTTCGACTACAGCGGGGTTTATATTCAGAGCAGTTCTTC.

This clonotype was seen a handful of times. The rearrangement joins TRBV28 to TRBJ2-7, with D possibly TRBD1 on 5 matching bases. The V end was cut by 5 bases, the J end by 2 bases, with 16 bases between. The CDR3 is 15 residues long. The germline V gene has CDR1 MDHEN and CDR2 SYDVKM. CDR3 nucleotide sequence: TGTGCCAGCAGTCCCCCGCGAGAGGACACCTACGAGCAGTACTTC. Residues: CASSPPREDTYEQYF.

The V and J genes are TRBV20-1 and TRBJ1-2; no firm D call. This CDR3 has 11 residues. V lost 6 bases and J 4 bases, leaving 9 bases between the germline ends. CDR1 is DFQATT and CDR2 is SNEGSKA in the germline V gene (reference sequence). CDR3 protein: CSAVGLYGYTF. The CDR3 DNA reads TGCAGTGCCGTCGGACTCTATGGCTACACCTTC.

This clonotype was seen more than once but under ten times. CDR3 nucleotides: TGTGCCAGCAGTTTATCGGCGGACACTGAAGCTTTCTTT. Translated, it gives CASSLSADTEAFF. This chain links TRBV12-3 or TRBV12-4 with TRBJ1-1, with D hard to call. The CDR3 extends over 13 amino acids. V lost 2 bases to trimming and J lost 3 bases, with 7 bases between them.

CDR3 residues: CASLLLSTDTQYF. The CDR3 DNA is TGTGCCAGCCTACTTCTAAGCACAGATACGCAGTATTTT. V usage is TRBV2 and J usage is TRBJ2-3; D gene unclear. The V and J ends lost 8 bases and 0 bases respectively, with 9 bases between them. The CDR3 extends over 13 amino acids. CDR1 SNHLY and CDR2 FYNNEI come from the germline V gene.